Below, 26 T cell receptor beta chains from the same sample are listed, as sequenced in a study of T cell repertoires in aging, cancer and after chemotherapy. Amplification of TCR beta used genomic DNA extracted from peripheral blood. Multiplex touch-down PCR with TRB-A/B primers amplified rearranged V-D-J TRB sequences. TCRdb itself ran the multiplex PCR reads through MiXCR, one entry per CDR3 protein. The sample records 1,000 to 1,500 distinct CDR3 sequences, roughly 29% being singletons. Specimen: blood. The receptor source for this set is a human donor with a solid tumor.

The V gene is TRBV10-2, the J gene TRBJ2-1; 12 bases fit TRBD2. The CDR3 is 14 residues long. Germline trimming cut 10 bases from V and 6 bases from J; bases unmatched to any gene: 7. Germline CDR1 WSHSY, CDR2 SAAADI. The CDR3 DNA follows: TGCGCCACCGGACTAGCGGGGTTAAGCAATGAGCAGTTCTTC. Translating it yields CATGLAGLSNEQFF.

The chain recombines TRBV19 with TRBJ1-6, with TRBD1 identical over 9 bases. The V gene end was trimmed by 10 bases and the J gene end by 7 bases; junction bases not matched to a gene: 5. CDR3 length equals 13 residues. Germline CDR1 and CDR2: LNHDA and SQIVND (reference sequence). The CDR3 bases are TGTGCCACCAGGGACAGGGACAATTCACCCCTCCACTTT. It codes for CATRDRDNSPLHF. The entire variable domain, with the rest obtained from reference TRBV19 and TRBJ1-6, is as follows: DGGITQSPKYLFRKEGQNVTLSCEQNLNHDAMYWYRQDPGQGLRLIYYSQIVNDFQKGDIAEGYSVSREKKESFPLTVTSAQKNPTAFYLCATRDRDNSPLHFGNGTRLTVT.

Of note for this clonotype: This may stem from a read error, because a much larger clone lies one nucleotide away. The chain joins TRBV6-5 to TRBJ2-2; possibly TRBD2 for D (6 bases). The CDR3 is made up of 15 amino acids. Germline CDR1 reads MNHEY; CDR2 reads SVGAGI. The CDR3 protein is CASSLVQGDTGGLFF. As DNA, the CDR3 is TGTGCCAGCAGCCTGGTCCAGGGTGACACCGGGGGGCTGTTTTTT.

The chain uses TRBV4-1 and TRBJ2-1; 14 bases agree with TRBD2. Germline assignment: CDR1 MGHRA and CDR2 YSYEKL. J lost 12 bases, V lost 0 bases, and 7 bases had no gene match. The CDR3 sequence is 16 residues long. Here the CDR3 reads CASSQDPGTSGRVQFF. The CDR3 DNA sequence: TGCGCCAGCAGCCAAGACCCTGGGACTAGCGGGAGAGTGCAGTTCTTC.

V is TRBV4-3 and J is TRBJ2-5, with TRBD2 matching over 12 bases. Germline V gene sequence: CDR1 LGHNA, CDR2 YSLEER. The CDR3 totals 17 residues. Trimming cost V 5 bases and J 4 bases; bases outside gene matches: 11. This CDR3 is CASSSLPRTSGIETQYF. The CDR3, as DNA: TGCGCCAGCAGCTCCTTACCCCGGACTAGCGGGATAGAGACCCAGTACTTC.

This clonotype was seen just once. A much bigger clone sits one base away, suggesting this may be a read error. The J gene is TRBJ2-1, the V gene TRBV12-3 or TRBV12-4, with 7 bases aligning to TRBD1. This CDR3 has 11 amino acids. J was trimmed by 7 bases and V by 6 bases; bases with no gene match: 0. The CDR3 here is CASRGQNEQFF. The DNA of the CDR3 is TGTGCCAGCAGGGGACAGAATGAGCAGTTCTTC.

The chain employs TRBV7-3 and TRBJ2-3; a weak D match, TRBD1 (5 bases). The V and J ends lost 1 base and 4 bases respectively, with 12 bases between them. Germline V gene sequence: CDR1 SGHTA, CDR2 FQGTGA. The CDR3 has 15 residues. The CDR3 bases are TGTGCCAGCAGCTTAATTGTCAGGGTGGCAGATACGCAGTATTTT. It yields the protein CASSLIVRVADTQYF.

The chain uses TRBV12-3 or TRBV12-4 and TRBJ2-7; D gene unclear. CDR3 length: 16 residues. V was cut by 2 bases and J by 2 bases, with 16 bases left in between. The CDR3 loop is CASSLYYYSSPYEQYF. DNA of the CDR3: TGTGCCAGCAGTTTATACTACTACTCTTCCCCCTACGAGCAGTACTTC.

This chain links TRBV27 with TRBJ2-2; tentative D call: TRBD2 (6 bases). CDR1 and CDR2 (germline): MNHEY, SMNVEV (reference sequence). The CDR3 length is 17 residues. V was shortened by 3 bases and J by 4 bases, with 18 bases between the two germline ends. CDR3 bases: TGTGCCAGCAGTTTTGATAGCGGCCCCTTCGGCACCGGGGAGCTGTTTTTT. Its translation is CASSFDSGPFGTGELFF.

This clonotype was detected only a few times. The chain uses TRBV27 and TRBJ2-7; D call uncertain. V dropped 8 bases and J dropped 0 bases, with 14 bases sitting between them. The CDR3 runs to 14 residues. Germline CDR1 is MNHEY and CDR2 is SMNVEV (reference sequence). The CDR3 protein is CASSPRSVSYEQYF. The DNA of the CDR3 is TGTGCCAGCTCCCCTCGGAGCGTCTCCTACGAGCAGTACTTC.

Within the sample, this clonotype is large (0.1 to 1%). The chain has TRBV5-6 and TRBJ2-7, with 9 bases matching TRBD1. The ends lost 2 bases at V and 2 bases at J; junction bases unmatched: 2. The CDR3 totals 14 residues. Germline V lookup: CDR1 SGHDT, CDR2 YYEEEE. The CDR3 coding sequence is TGTGCCAGCAGCTTCGGGACAGGGCCCTACGAGCAGTACTTC. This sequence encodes CASSFGTGPYEQYF.

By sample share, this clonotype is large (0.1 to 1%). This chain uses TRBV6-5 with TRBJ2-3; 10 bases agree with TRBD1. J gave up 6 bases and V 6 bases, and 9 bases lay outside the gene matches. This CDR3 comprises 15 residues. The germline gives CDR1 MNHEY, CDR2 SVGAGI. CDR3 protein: CASRRPGQGTDTQYF. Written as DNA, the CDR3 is TGTGCCAGCAGGAGACCGGGACAGGGGACGGATACGCAGTATTTT.

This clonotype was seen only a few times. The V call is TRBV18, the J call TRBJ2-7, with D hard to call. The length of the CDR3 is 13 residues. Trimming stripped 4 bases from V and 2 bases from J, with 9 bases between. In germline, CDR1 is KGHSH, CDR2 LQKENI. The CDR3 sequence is CASSLGRTYEQYF. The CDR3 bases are TGTGCCAGCTCACTCGGACGTACCTACGAGCAGTACTTC.

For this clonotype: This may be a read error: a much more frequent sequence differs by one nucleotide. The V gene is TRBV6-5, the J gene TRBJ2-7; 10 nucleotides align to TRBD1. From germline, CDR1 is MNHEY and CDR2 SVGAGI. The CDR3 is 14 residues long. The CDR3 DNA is TGTGCCAGCAGTTATGTGACAGGGGGCGACGAGAAGTACTTC. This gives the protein CASSYVTGGDEKYF.

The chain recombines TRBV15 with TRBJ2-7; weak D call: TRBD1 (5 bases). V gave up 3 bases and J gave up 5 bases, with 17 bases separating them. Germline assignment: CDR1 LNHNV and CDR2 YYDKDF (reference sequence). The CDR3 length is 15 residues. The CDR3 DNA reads TGTGCCACCAGCAGGGACCTGGCAGGGCACAACGAGCAGTACTTC. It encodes CATSRDLAGHNEQYF.

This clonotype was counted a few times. CDR3 sequence: CASSPPVGTDLYGYTF. CDR3 bases: TGTGCCAGCAGTCCTCCGGTGGGGACTGACCTCTATGGCTACACCTTC. This rearrangement joins TRBV12-3 or TRBV12-4 to TRBJ1-2, with TRBD1 as a possible D gene (5 bases). Trimming left V 5 bases short and J 4 bases short, with 20 bases between. This CDR3 region has 16 residues.

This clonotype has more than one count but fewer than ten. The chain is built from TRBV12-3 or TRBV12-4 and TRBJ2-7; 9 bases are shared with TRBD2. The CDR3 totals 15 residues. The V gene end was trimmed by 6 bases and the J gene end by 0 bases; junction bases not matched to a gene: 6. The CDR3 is CASRPTSGRSYEQYF. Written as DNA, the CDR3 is TGTGCCAGCAGACCAACTAGCGGGCGCTCCTACGAGCAGTACTTC.

CDR3 amino acids: CASSSRGPHRELFF. In DNA form, the CDR3 reads TGTGCCAGCAGCTCTAGGGGGCCCCACCGGGAGCTGTTTTTT. This chain uses TRBV5-6 with TRBJ2-2, with TRBD1 matching 7 bases. V was pared by 3 bases and J by 9 bases, with 8 bases of the junction left unmatched. The CDR3 is 14 residues long. Germline CDR1 and CDR2: SGHDT and YYEEEE.

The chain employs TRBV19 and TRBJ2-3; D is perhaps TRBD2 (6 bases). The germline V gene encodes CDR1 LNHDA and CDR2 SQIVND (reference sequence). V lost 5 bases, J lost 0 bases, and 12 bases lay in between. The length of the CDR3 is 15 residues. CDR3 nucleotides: TGTGCCAGTAGTTCCGGGACTTCTAGCACAGATACGCAGTATTTT. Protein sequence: CASSSGTSSTDTQYF.

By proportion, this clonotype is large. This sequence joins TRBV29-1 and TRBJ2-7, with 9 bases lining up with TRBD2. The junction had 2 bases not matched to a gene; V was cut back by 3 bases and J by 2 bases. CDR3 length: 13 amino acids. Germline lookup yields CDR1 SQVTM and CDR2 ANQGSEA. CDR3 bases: TGCAGCGTTGACATAGCGGGAGCCTACGAGCAGTACTTC. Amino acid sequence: CSVDIAGAYEQYF.

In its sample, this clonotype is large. Here the CDR3 DNA reads TGTGCCAGCAGTGACGGATGGGAAGCTTTCTTT. Residues: CASSDGWEAFF. The chain combines TRBV6-6 with TRBJ1-1; no reliable D call. The germline V and J ends were trimmed by 5 bases and 8 bases, with 9 bases remaining between them. This CDR3 is built from 11 residues. Germline CDR1 MNHNY, CDR2 SVGAGI (reference sequence).

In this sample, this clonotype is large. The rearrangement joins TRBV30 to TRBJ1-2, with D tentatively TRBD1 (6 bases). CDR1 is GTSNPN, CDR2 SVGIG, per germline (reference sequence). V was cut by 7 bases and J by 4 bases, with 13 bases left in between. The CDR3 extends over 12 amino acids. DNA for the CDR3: TGTGCCTTGGACAGCGTCCTCTATGGCTACACCTTC. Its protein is CALDSVLYGYTF.

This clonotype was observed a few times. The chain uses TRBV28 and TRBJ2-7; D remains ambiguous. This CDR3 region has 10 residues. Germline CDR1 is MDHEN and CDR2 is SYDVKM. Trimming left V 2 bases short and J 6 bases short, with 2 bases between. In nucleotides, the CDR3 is TGTGCCAGCAGTTTACGCGAGCAGTACTTC. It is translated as CASSLREQYF.

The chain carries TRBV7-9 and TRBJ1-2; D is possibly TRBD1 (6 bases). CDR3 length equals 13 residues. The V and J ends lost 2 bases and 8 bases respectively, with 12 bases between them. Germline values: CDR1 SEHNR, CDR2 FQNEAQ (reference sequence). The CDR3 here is CASSLRQERGYTF. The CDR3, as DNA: TGTGCCAGCAGCTTAAGACAGGAGCGCGGCTACACCTTC.

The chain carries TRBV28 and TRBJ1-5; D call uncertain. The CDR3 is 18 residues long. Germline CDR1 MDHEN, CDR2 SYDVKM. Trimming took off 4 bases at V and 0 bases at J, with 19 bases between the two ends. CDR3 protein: CASSSPSEQAISNQPQHF. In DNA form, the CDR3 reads TGTGCCAGCAGTTCCCCCTCAGAGCAGGCTATTAGCAATCAGCCCCAGCATTTT.

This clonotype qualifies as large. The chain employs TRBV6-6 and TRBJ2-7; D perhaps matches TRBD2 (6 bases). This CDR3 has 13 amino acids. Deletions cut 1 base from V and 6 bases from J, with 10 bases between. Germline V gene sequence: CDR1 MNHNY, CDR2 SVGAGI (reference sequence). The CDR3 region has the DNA TGTGCCAGCAGTTACTTAAAGGAGGGCGAGCAGTACTTC. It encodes CASSYLKEGEQYF.